This T cell receptor (beta chain) came from a study of shared clonotypes between healthy human individuals. Study-level results: Shared clonotypes: about 4.6% naive CD4, around 4% naive CD8, over 2% memory CD4, around 0.4% memory CD8.

CDR1 and CDR2 (germline): SGHNT, YYREEE (reference sequence). Trimming left V 4 bases short and J 1 base short, with 8 bases between. The CDR3 length is 13 residues. A CD45RA-negative memory subset and a CD45RA+ naive subset were separated from the CD4+ cells. DNA at around 200 ng, about 30,000 T cell genomes, went into sorted-subset replicate PCRs. Assay: immunoSEQ multiplex PCR; the TCRdb copy retains only in-frame clones and omits some. The data show 1,400,000 or so clones, approximately 98.5% seen once. Comment on this clone: Its antigen is unknown. Distinct nucleotide sequences in the sample also encode this CDR3.

The clonotype was recovered from a man under 40 in good health. This chain joins TRBV5-4 and TRBJ2-5; D not certain. The source material was naive CD4+ T cells sorted from blood. Subset noted: CD45RA+ positively selected. The CDR3 loop reads CASSLQGQETQYF. The CDR3 bases are TGTGCCAGCAGCCTTCAAGGCCAAGAGACCCAGTACTTC.